The source of this T cell receptor beta chain is a study of regulatory T cells in long-lasting Graves disease. The CDR3 loop spans 17 amino acids. The ends were cut back, 4 bases at V and 10 bases at J, with 24 bases in the middle. Germline CDR1 is SGHKS and CDR2 is YYEKEE (reference sequence). Comments on this clonotype: Its antigen is still unknown.

Building of the TCR beta libraries involved iRepertoire HTBI primers and Arm-PCR of CDR3 regions. TCRdb re-called the multiplex PCR reads through MiXCR, storing one row per CDR3 protein. The sample consists of some 500,000 distinct CDR3 sequences, about 14% of them appearing once. Noted time point: newly diagnosed GD, antithyroid drugs for less than 3 months. The TCR library used RNA extracted from PBMCs. Study-level points and caveats: In persistent patients, shared public clonotypes (roughly 2,800) outnumbered those in new patients (roughly 870). Examination was confined to peripheral blood, excluding thyroid tissue.

In addition, the sample was reused for a study of T cells in Graves' hyperthyroidism and ophthalmopathy. That work adds: Patients aged 18 to 65 had newly diagnosed hyperthyroidism that had lasted under 2 months. Blood also showed most of the thyroid clonotypes that were expanded above 0.001.

V is TRBV5-5 and J is TRBJ1-6, with D perhaps matching TRBD1 (6 bases). This clonotype originated in a man aged 25 to 40 with Graves disease. Sequences were derived from peripheral blood mononuclear cells (PBMCs), sampled at new diagnosis, from a patient treated with antithyroid drugs. This chain's CDR3 is CASSPSSSGGWGSPLHF. CDR3 DNA: TGTGCCAGCAGCCCATCGTCCTCGGGGGGCTGGGGGTCACCCCTCCACTTT.